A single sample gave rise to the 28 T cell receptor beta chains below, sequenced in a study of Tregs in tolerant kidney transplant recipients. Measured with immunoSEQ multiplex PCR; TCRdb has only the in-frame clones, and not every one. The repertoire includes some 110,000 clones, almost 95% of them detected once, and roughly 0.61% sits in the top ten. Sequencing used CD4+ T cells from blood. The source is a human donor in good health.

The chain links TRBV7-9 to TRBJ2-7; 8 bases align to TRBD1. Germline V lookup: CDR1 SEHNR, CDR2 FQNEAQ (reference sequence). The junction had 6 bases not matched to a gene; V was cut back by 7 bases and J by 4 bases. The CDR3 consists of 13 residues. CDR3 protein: CASKGTGPYEQYF. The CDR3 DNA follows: TGTGCCAGCAAGGGGACAGGCCCTTACGAGCAGTACTTC. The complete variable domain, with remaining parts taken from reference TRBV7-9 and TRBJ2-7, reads DTGVSQNPRHKITKRGQNVTFRCDPISEHNRLYWYRQTLGQGPEFLTYFQNEAQLEKSRLLSDRFSAERPKGSFSTLEIQRTEQGDSAMYLCASKGTGPYEQYFGPGTRLTVT.

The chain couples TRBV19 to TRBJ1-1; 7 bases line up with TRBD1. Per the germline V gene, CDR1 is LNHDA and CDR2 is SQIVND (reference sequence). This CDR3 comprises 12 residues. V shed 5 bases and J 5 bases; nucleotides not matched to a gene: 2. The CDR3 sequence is CASSPQGTEAFF. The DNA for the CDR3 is TGTGCCAGTAGTCCACAGGGGACTGAAGCTTTCTTT.

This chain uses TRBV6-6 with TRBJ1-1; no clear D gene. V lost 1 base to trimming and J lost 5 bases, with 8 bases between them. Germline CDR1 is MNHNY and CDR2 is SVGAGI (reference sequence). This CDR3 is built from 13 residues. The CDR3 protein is CASSYFIETEAFF. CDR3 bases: TGTGCCAGCAGTTACTTTATAGAAACTGAAGCTTTCTTT.

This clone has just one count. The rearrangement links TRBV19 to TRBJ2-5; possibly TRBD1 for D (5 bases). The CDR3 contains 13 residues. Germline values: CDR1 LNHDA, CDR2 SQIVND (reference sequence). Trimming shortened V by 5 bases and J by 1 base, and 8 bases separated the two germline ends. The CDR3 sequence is CASSGAIQETQYF. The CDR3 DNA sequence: TGTGCCAGTAGTGGGGCAATCCAAGAGACCCAGTACTTC.

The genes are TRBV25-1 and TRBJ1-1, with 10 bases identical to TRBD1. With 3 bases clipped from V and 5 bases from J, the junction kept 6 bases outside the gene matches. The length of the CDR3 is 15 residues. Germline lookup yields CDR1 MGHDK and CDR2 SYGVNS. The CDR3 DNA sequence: TGTGCCAGCAGTGACGCAAGGACAGGGGGGACTGAAGCTTTCTTT. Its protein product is CASSDARTGGTEAFF. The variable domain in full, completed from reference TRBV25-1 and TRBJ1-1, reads EADIYQTPRYLVIGTGKKITLECSQTMGHDKMYWYQQDPGMELHLIHYSYGVNSTEKGDLSSESTVSRIRTEHFPLTLESARPSHTSQYLCASSDARTGGTEAFFGQGTRLTVV.

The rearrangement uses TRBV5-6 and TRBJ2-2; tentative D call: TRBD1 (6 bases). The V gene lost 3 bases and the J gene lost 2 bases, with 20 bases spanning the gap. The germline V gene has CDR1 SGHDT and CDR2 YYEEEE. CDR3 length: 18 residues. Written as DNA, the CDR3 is TGTGCCAGCAGCTCGCGTTTGCCCGGGACATTTAACACCGGGGAGCTGTTTTTT. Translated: CASSSRLPGTFNTGELFF.

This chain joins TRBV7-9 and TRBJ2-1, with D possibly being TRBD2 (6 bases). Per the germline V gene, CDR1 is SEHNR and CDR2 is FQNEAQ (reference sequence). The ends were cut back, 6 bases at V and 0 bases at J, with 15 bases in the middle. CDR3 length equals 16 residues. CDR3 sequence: CASRPTPRDSYNEQFF. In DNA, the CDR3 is TGTGCCAGCAGACCAACCCCGCGGGACTCCTACAATGAGCAGTTCTTC. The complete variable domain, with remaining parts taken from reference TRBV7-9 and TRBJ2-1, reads DTGVSQNPRHKITKRGQNVTFRCDPISEHNRLYWYRQTLGQGPEFLTYFQNEAQLEKSRLLSDRFSAERPKGSFSTLEIQRTEQGDSAMYLCASRPTPRDSYNEQFFGPGTRLTVL.

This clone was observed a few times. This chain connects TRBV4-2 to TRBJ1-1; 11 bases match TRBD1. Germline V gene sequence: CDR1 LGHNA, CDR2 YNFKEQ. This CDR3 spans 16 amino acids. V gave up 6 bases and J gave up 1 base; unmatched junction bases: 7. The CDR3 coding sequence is TGTGCCAGCAGTCGAGGGACAGGGGGATCGAACACTGAAGCTTTCTTT. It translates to CASSRGTGGSNTEAFF.

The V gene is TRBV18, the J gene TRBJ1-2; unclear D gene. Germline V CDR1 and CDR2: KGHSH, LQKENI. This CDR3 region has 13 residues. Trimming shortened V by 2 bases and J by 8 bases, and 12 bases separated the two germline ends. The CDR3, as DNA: TGTGCCAGCTCACCAGGGGTTACCGGAGGCTACACCTTC. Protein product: CASSPGVTGGYTF.

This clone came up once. DNA for the CDR3: TGTGCCAGCAGTTCGCCGGGATCACACACAGATACGCAGTATTTT. Its translation: CASSSPGSHTDTQYF. The chain carries TRBV6-6 and TRBJ2-3; weak D call: TRBD2 (5 bases). The CDR3 is 15 amino acids. Looked up from germline, CDR1 is MNHNY and CDR2 is SVGAGI (reference sequence). Trimming pared 4 bases from V and 2 bases from J, leaving 13 bases between.

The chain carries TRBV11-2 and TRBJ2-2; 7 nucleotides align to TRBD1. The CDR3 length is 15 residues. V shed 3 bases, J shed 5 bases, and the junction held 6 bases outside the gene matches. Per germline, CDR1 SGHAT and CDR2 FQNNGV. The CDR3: CASSFRGQPTGELFF. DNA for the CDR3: TGTGCCAGCAGCTTCCGGGGACAGCCTACCGGGGAGCTGTTTTTT.

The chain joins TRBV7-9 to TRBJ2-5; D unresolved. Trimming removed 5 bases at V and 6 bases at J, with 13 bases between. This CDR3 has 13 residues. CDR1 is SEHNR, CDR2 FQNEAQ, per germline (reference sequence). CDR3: CASSPMPSQTQYF. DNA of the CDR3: TGTGCCAGCAGCCCGATGCCCTCCCAGACCCAGTACTTC.

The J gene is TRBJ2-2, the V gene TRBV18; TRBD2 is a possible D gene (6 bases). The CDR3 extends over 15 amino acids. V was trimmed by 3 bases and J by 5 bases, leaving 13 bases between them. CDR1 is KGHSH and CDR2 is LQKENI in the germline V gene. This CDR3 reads CASSPGRRRTGELFF. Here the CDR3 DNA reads TGTGCCAGCTCACCGGGGAGGAGGAGGACCGGGGAGCTGTTTTTT.

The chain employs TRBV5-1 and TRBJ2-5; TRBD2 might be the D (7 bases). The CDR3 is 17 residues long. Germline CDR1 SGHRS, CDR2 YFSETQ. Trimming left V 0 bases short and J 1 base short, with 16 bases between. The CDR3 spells CASSLARGGLTQETQYF. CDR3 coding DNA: TGCGCCAGCAGCTTGGCGAGGGGGGGCCTGACCCAAGAGACCCAGTACTTC.

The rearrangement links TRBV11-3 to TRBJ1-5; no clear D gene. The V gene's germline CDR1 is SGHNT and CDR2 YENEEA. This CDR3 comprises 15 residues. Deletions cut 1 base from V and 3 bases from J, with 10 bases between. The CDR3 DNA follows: TGTGCCAGCAGCTTAGTTCCAGGAAACAATCAGCCCCAGCATTTT. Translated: CASSLVPGNNQPQHF.

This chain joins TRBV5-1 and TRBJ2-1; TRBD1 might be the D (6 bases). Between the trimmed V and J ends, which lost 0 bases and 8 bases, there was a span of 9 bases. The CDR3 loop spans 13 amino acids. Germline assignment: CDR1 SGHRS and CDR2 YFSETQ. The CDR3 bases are TGCGCCAGCAGCTTGGTACAGGGCCATGAGCAGTTCTTC. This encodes CASSLVQGHEQFF.

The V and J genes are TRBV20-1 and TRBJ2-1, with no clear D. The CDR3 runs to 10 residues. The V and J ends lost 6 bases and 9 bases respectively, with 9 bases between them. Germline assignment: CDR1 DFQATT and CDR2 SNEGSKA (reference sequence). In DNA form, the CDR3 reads TGCAGTGCCCCCGATCGTGAGCAGTTCTTC. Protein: CSAPDREQFF.

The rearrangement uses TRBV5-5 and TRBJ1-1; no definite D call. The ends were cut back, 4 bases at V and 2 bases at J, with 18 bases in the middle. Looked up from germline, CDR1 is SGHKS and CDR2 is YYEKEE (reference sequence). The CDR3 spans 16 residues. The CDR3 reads CASSPRRSQQNTEAFF. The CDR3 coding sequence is TGTGCCAGCAGCCCCAGGAGGAGCCAACAAAACACTGAAGCTTTCTTT. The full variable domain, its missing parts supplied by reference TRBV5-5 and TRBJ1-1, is DAGVTQSPTHLIKTRGQQVTLRCSPISGHKSVSWYQQVLGQGPQFIFQYYEKEERGRGNFPDRFSARQFPNYSSELNVNALLLGDSALYLCASSPRRSQQNTEAFFGQGTRLTVV.

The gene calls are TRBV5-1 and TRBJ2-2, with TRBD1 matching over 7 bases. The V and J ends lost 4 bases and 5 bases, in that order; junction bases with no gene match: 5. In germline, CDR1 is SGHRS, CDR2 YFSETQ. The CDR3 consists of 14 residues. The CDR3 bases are TGCGCCAGCAGCCAGGGACAGTCTACCGGGGAGCTGTTTTTT. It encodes CASSQGQSTGELFF.

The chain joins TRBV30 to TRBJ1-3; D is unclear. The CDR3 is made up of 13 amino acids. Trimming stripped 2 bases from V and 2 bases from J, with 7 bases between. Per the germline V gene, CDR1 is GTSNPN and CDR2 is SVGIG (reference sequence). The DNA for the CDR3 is TGTGCCTGGAGTTGGGTCCCTGGAAACACCATATATTTT. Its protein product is CAWSWVPGNTIYF.

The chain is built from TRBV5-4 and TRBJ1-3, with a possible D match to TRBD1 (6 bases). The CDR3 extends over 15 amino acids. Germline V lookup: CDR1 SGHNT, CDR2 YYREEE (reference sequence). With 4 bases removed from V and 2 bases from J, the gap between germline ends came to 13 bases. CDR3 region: CASSGVGTTGNTIYF. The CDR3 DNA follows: TGTGCCAGCAGCGGCGTCGGGACAACTGGAAACACCATATATTTT.

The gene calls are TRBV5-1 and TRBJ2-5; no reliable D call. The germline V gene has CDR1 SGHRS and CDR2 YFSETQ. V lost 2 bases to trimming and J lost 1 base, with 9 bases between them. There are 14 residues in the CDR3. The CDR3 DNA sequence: TGCGCCAGCAGCTTCGGGTCCACCCAAGAGACCCAGTACTTC. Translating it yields CASSFGSTQETQYF.

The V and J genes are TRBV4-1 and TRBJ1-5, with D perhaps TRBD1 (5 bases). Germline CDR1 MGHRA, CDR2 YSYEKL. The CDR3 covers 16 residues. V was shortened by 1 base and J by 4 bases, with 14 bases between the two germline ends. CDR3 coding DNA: TGCGCCAGCAGCCAAGGGGGCAGGGAGAGGAATCAGCCCCAGCATTTT. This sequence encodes CASSQGGRERNQPQHF.

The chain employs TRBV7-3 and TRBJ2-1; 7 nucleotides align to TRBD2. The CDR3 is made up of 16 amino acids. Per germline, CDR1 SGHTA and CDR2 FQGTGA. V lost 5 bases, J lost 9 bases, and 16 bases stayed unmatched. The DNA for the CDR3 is TGTGCCAGCAGCCTCCAAGCGGGGCCGCTTAATGGTGAGCAGTTCTTC. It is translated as CASSLQAGPLNGEQFF.

In DNA form, the CDR3 reads TGTGCCAGTAGACCCCCGGGACTACCCTACGAGCAGTACTTC. Its translation: CASRPPGLPYEQYF. This chain joins TRBV19 and TRBJ2-7; TRBD2 matches 7 bases. The CDR3 runs to 14 residues. Trimming cost V 6 bases and J 2 bases; bases outside gene matches: 7. Looked up from germline, CDR1 is LNHDA and CDR2 is SQIVND (reference sequence).

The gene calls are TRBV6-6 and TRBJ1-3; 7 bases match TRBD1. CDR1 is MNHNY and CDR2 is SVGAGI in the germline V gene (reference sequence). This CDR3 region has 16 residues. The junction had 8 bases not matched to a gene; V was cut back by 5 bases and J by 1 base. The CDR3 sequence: CASSARPQGSGNTIYF. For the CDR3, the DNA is TGTGCCAGCAGTGCTCGGCCACAGGGGTCTGGAAACACCATATATTTT.

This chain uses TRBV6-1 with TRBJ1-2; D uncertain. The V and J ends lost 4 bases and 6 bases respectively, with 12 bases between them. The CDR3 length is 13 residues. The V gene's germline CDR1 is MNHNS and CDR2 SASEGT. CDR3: CASSAQLLHGYTF. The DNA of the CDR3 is TGTGCCAGCAGTGCACAGCTTCTACATGGCTACACCTTC.

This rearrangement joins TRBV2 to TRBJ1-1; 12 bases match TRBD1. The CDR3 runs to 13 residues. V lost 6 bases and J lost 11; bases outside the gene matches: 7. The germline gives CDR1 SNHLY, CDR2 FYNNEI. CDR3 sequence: CASSGGQGAQAFF. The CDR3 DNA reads TGTGCCAGCAGCGGGGGACAGGGGGCGCAGGCTTTCTTT.